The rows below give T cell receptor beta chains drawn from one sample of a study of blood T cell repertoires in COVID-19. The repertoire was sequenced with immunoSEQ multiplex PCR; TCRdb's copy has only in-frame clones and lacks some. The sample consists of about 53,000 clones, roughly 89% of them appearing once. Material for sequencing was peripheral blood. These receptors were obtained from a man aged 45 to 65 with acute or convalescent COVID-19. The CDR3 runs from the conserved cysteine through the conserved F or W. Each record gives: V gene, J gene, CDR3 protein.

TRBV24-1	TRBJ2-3	CATSDQAGVGTDTQYF
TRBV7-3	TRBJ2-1	CASSPGGGPTINNEQFF
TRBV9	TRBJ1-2	CASSVGGSFSYGYTF
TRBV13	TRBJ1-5	CASSLGGGAQPQHF
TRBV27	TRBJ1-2	CASSSGQGDGYTF
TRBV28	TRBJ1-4	CASIPGGLQQGSTNEKLFF
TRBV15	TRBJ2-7	CATSRDPGVTYEQYF
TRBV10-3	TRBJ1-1	CASKPPTGFNTEAFF
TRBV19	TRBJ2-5	CASRFTGVASETQYF
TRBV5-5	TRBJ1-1	CASSLGRGNTEAFF
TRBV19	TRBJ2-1	CASSRGTSVVNEQFF
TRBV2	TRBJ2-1	CASRDRTAEHNEQFF
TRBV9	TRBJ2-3	CASSVLLSEDTQYF